This entry lists 17 T cell receptor beta chains sequenced from one sample in a study of blood T cells in healthy people across ages. Sample-barcoded 5' priming and a J-beta primer mix drove a second PCR of roughly 7 to 11 cycles. TCRdb reprocessed the 5' RACE reads with MiXCR, giving one entry per CDR3 protein. Among about 940,000 distinct CDR3 sequences listed, roughly 52% were seen once. Sequencing was done on a sample of blood. The origin of the receptors is a man aged 30 to 39 in good health.

This chain connects TRBV30 to TRBJ1-5, with a possible D match to TRBD1 (6 bases). Deletions cut 7 bases from V and 1 base from J, with 11 bases between. The CDR3 contains 13 residues. Germline CDR1 is GTSNPN and CDR2 is SVGIG (reference sequence). CDR3 DNA: TGTGCCTATGCGACAGGCAGCAATCAGCCCCAGCATTTT. Amino acid sequence: CAYATGSNQPQHF. Full variable domain (remainder filled in from reference TRBV30 and TRBJ1-5): SQTIHQWPATLVQPVGSPLSLECTVEGTSNPNLYWYRQAAGRGLQLLFYSVGIGQISSEVPQNLSASRPQDRQFILSSKKLLLSDSGFYLCAYATGSNQPQHFGDGTRLSIL.

The chain is built from TRBV28 and TRBJ2-7; the D gene is possibly TRBD1 (7 bases). CDR1 and CDR2 (germline): MDHEN, SYDVKM. V lost 5 bases and J 6 bases, leaving 17 bases between the germline ends. The CDR3 consists of 14 residues. CDR3 DNA: TGTGCCAGCAGTGTGGTGACAGGGAGGCTCGAGCAGTACTTC. Its protein product is CASSVVTGRLEQYF.

This chain joins TRBV28 and TRBJ1-5, with TRBD1 matching over 7 bases. This CDR3 region has 16 residues. The germline CDR1 and CDR2 sequences are MDHEN and SYDVKM. The J segment lost 7 bases and the V segment lost 7 bases, leaving 16 bases of the junction unmatched. CDR3 region: CASTLGRRGQGQPQHF. The CDR3 DNA follows: TGTGCCAGCACCCTGGGACGGAGGGGGCAGGGACAGCCCCAGCATTTT.

This clonotype was counted a few times. CDR3 sequence (DNA): TGTGCCAGCAGCCCAACACTGGACGGAGACTACGAGCAGTACTTC. It codes for CASSPTLDGDYEQYF. The rearrangement joins TRBV11-2 to TRBJ2-7; D not certain. Germline lookup yields CDR1 SGHAT and CDR2 FQNNGV. There are 15 residues in the CDR3. V lost 5 bases, J lost 3 bases, and 17 bases lay in between. Using reference TRBV11-2 and TRBJ2-7 for the parts outside the CDR3, the full variable domain is EAGVAQSPRYKIIEKRQSVAFWCNPISGHATLYWYQQILGQGPKLLIQFQNNGVVDDSQLPKDRFSAERLKGVDSTLKIQPAKLEDSAVYLCASSPTLDGDYEQYFGPGTRLTVT.

V and J are TRBV28 and TRBJ1-2, with D possibly matching TRBD1 (6 bases). The CDR3 totals 15 residues. The germline V gene encodes CDR1 MDHEN and CDR2 SYDVKM. Trimming shortened V by 6 bases and J by 6 bases, and 20 bases separated the two germline ends. The CDR3 here is CASSGLVAGVDGYTF. CDR3 coding DNA: TGTGCCAGCAGCGGTCTCGTGGCAGGGGTCGATGGCTACACCTTC.

This chain links TRBV28 with TRBJ1-5, with no clear D. The CDR3 extends over 13 amino acids. The germline gives CDR1 MDHEN, CDR2 SYDVKM. Trimming left V 4 bases short and J 0 bases short, with 4 bases between. The CDR3 sequence is CASSWVSNQPQHF. Written as DNA, the CDR3 is TGTGCCAGCAGTTGGGTTAGCAATCAGCCCCAGCATTTT.

The chain's CDR3 is CASSFTGVGYGYTF. The CDR3 DNA reads TGTGCCAGCAGCTTTACAGGTGTAGGCTATGGCTACACCTTC. This chain connects TRBV7-9 to TRBJ1-2; possibly TRBD1 for D (5 bases). Germline V gives CDR1 SEHNR, CDR2 FQNEAQ (reference sequence). This CDR3 contains 14 residues. The V gene lost 3 bases and the J gene lost 4 bases, with 12 bases spanning the gap.

The J gene is TRBJ1-1, the V gene TRBV27; no firm D call. Germline V gene data show CDR1 as MNHEY and CDR2 as SMNVEV (reference sequence). The V and J ends lost 0 bases and 6 bases respectively, with 8 bases between them. The CDR3 has 13 amino acids. The CDR3 sequence is CASSLSSKAEAFF. In DNA form, the CDR3 reads TGTGCCAGCAGTTTATCATCAAAAGCTGAAGCTTTCTTT.

The chain has TRBV11-1 and TRBJ2-1; 7 bases line up with TRBD2. The CDR3 totals 14 residues. Germline V gene data show CDR1 as SGHAT and CDR2 as FQDESV (reference sequence). Trimming at V came to 2 bases and at J to 8 bases, leaving 6 bases not matched to a gene. The CDR3 coding sequence is TGTGCCAGCAGCTTACTAGCGGAGTACGATGAGCAGTTCTTC. Its protein is CASSLLAEYDEQFF.

The chain links TRBV4-2 to TRBJ2-5; maybe TRBD2 (6 bases). Trimming pared 1 base from V and 4 bases from J, leaving 13 bases between. The germline gives CDR1 LGHNA, CDR2 YNFKEQ. The CDR3 consists of 15 residues. CDR3 loop: CASSQGGERRETQYF. The CDR3 nucleotides are TGTGCCAGCAGCCAAGGCGGGGAGAGACGAGAGACCCAGTACTTC.

This sequence joins TRBV13 and TRBJ1-6; D call uncertain. This CDR3 comprises 13 residues. From germline, CDR1 is PRHDT and CDR2 FYEKMQ (reference sequence). V lost 3 bases, J lost 9 bases, and 9 bases lay in between. The CDR3 sequence: CASSLTIGSPLHF. The CDR3 DNA is TGTGCCAGCAGCTTGACCATAGGTTCACCCCTCCACTTT. Based on the CDR3 plus reference TRBV13 and TRBJ1-6, the full variable domain is AAGVIQSPRHLIKEKRETATLKCYPIPRHDTVYWYQQGPGQDPQFLISFYEKMQSDKGSIPDRFSAQQFSDYHSELNMSSLELGDSALYFCASSLTIGSPLHFGNGTRLTVT.

The table lists this clonotype with a few counts. The chain recombines TRBV2 with TRBJ1-4; 8 bases match TRBD1. Germline V gene data show CDR1 as SNHLY and CDR2 as FYNNEI. The V segment lost 6 bases and the J segment 8 bases; nucleotides outside the gene matches: 11. The CDR3 loop spans 15 amino acids. The CDR3 coding sequence is TGTGCCAGCAGAACTCAGGGGGCAAGGGGCGAAAAACTGTTTTTT. This codes for CASRTQGARGEKLFF.

The rearrangement uses TRBV13 and TRBJ1-2; D remains unclear. The CDR3 has 12 amino acids. Germline CDR1 is PRHDT and CDR2 is FYEKMQ (reference sequence). The V gene lost 5 bases and the J gene lost 6 bases, with 10 bases spanning the gap. The CDR3 region has the DNA TGTGCCAGCAGCCGAACACATAATGGCTACACCTTC. This codes for CASSRTHNGYTF.

The gene calls are TRBV5-6 and TRBJ1-2; 7 nucleotides agree with TRBD1. V lost 4 bases to trimming and J lost 8 bases; unmatched junction nucleotides: 8. The V gene's germline CDR1 is SGHDT and CDR2 YYEEEE. The CDR3 spans 13 residues. In DNA form, the CDR3 reads TGTGCCAGCAGCATTGACAGGGCTAGAGGCTACACCTTC. Translating it yields CASSIDRARGYTF.

The chain is built from TRBV20-1 and TRBJ1-2, with 7 bases identical to TRBD1. The ends lost 1 base at V and 0 bases at J; junction bases unmatched: 5. The CDR3 spans 15 residues. Germline CDR1 and CDR2: DFQATT and SNEGSKA (reference sequence). The CDR3 spells CSARGAGQTNYGYTF. The CDR3 nucleotides are TGCAGTGCTAGAGGGGCGGGACAGACTAACTATGGCTACACCTTC.

Here the CDR3 reads CASSQEPQGAGGYTF. The CDR3 region has the DNA TGCGCCAGCAGCCAAGAACCACAGGGGGCTGGCGGCTACACCTTC. The chain couples TRBV4-1 to TRBJ1-2; 9 bases align to TRBD1. V was clipped by 0 bases and J by 8 bases; unmatched bases: 7. Germline V gene lookup returns CDR1 MGHRA and CDR2 YSYEKL. CDR3 length: 15 residues.

The chain combines TRBV7-9 with TRBJ2-3; 14 nucleotides line up with TRBD2. CDR3 length: 16 residues. Germline assignment: CDR1 SEHNR and CDR2 FQNEAQ (reference sequence). V lost 5 bases, J lost 5 bases, and 6 bases stayed unmatched. The CDR3 protein is CASSRFGTSGGDTQYF. The DNA of the CDR3 is TGTGCCAGCAGCCGCTTTGGGACTAGCGGGGGAGATACGCAGTATTTT.